The TCR beta chain described here comes from a study of blood T cell repertoires in COVID-19 (dated by TCRdb to the early 2020s). Regarding the study in general: The collaborator samples originated in the United States, Italy and Spain and spanned the acute and convalescent phases of COVID-19. The prospective study material was composed of cDNA or gDNA derived from T cells, B-cell-depleted T cells, or PBMCs. The dataset comprised deeply sampled blood TCRbeta repertoires from subjects exposed to, actively infected with, or recovered from COVID-19. The repertoires were released in a freely available public database intended as a resource for research on the immune response to SARS-CoV-2. The samples were drawn from two sources: the first 160 participants of the ongoing ImmuneRACE study, and 950 to 1,500 subjects contributed by 6 global collaborators. The sample metadata nearly always contained a de-identified subject ID, COVID-19 status, age in years and sex. Where HLA class I and class II types were available, the types were taken from metadata supplied by the sample provider, not from assay-based typing. Broad study findings and their caveats: Clinical and demographic metadata were provided uncurated, with the amount varying by source and participant.

TCRbeta CDR3 regions were amplified from genomic DNA by means of the immunoSEQ Assay, a bias-controlled multiplex PCR. The authors' analysis ran thus. Nucleated cell counts per sample were estimated from amplification of reference gene primers within the assay. To quantify the absolute abundance of each unique TCRbeta CDR3 rearrangement, sequence reads were collapsed and filtered. For each sample, productive Simpson clonality was calculated as the square root of Simpson's diversity index across productive rearrangements. TCRdb retrieved this table from immuneACCESS and kept in-frame rearrangements only. Not all clones are present; in checked studies, unresolved V genes account for under half, and no reason is known for the remainder. V and J calls and clone size are copied from that table; D and trimming were computed from the DNA. The sample records approximately 500,000 clones, around nine tenths of which are singletons. The top ten clones comprise under 8.5% of the sample.

One collaborating source in Seattle enrolled patients during active infection and followed them longitudinally through the course of disease. Each collaborating institution followed its own protocols to collect whole blood in K2EDTA tubes. Collaborator samples were shipped for TCRbeta analysis as frozen whole blood, isolated PBMCs, or DNA extracted from either sample type. Of note for this clone: Its target antigen remains unknown. Nothing much larger sits one base from this clone, and base qualities are not available.

The CDR3 holds 14 amino acids from the cysteine to the phenylalanine. Only the CDR3 part of the read is kept: 42 bases, read in frame from the first base. V trim: 1 base; J trim: 6 bases; unmatched bases: 2. CDR1 MGHRA and CDR2 YSYEKL were looked up in the germline V gene. The sequenced material came from peripheral blood. The rearranged segments are TRBV4-1 and TRBJ2-7, with 11 middle bases fitting TRBD2. The source is a woman aged 45-65 years with COVID-19, enrolled during active disease. CDR3 sequence: CASSQVLAGGEQYF. The nucleotide sequence reads as follows: TGCGCCAGCAGCCAAGTTCTAGCGGGGGGCGAGCAGTACTTC.